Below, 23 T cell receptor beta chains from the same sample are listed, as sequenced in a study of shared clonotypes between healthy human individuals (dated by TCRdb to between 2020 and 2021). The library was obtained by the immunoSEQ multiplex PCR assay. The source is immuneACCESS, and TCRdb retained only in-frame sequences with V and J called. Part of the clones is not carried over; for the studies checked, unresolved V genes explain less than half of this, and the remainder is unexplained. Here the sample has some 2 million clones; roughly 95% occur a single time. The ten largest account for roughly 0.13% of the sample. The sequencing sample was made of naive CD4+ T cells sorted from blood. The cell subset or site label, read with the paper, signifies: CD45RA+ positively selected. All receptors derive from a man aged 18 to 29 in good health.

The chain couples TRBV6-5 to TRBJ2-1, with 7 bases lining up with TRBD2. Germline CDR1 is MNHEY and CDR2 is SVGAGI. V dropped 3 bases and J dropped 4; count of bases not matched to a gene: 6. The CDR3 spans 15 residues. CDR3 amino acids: CASSYYLAAYNEQFF. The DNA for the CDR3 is TGTGCCAGCAGTTATTACCTAGCGGCTTACAATGAGCAGTTCTTC.

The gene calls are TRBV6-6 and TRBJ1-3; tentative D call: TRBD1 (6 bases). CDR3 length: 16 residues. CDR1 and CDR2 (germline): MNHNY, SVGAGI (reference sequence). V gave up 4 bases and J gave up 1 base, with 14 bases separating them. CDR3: CASSFPIGGSGNTIYF. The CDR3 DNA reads TGTGCCAGCAGTTTCCCTATAGGGGGTTCTGGAAACACCATATATTTT.

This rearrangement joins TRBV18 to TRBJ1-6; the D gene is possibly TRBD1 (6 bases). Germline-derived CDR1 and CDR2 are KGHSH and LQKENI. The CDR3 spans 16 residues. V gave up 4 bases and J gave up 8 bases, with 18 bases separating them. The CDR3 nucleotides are TGTGCCAGCTCACAGAGCGGCAGGGGAGTGGATTCACCCCTCCACTTT. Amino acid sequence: CASSQSGRGVDSPLHF.

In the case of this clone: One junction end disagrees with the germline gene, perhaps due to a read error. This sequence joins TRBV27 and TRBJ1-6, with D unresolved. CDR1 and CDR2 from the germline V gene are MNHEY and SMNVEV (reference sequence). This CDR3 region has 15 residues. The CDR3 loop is CASRFDGNLNSPLHF. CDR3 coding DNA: TGTGCCAGCCGTTTCGACGGGAACCTTAATTCACCCCTCCACTTT.

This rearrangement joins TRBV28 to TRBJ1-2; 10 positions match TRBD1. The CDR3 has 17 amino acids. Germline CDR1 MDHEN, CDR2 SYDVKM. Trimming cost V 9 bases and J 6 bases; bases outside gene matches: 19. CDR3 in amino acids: CASSSFSTGGGRNGYTF. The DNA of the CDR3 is TGTGCCAGTTCTTCGTTTTCGACAGGGGGCGGAAGAAATGGCTACACCTTC.

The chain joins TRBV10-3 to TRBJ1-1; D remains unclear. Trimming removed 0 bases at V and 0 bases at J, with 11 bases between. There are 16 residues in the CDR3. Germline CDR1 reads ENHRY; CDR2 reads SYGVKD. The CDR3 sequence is CAISESSVPLNTEAFF. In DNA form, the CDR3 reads TGTGCCATCAGTGAGTCGAGTGTCCCACTGAACACTGAAGCTTTCTTT.

The CDR3 nucleotides are TGTGCAAGTCATTTTCGCCCGCCGGACTGGAGTCGTTCAGATACGCAGTATTTT. It yields the protein CASHFRPPDWSRSDTQYF. The V gene is TRBV12-2, the J gene TRBJ2-3; the table names TRBD2, a call not compared with the DNA. TRBV12-2 is a pseudogene segment. The CDR3 runs to 18 residues.

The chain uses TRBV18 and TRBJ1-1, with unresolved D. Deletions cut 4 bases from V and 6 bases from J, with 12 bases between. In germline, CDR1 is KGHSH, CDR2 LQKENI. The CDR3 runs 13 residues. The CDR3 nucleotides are TGTGCCAGCTCACTCCACATTGGGGCTGAAGCTTTCTTT. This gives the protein CASSLHIGAEAFF.

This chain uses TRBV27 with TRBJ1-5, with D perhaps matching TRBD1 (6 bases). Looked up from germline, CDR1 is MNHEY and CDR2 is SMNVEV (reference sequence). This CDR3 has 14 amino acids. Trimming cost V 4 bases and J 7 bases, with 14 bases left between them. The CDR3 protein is CASSYQPGVQPQHF. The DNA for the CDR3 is TGTGCCAGCAGTTATCAGCCAGGGGTGCAGCCCCAGCATTTT.

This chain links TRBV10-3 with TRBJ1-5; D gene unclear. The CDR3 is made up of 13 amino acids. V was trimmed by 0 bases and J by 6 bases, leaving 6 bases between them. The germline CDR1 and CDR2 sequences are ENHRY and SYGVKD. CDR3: CAISESSPQPQHF. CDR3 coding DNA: TGTGCCATCAGTGAGTCGAGTCCTCAGCCCCAGCATTTT.

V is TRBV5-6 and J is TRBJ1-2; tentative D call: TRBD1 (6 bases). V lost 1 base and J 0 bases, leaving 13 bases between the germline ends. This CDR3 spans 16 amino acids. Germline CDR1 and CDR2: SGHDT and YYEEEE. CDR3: CASSLLGGAANYGYTF. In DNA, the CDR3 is TGTGCCAGCAGCTTGTTGGGGGGCGCGGCTAACTATGGCTACACCTTC.

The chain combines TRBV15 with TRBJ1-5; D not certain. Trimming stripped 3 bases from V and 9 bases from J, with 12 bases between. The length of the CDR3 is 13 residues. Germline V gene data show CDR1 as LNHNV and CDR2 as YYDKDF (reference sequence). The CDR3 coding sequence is TGTGCCACCAGCAGCCCAGGAGAATGGCCCCAGCATTTT. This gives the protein CATSSPGEWPQHF.

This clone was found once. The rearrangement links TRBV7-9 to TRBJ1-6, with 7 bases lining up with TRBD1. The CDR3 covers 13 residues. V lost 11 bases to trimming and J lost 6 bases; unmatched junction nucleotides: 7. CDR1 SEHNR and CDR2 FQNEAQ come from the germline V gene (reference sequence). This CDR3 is CAGWTGANSPLHF. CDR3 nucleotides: TGTGCCGGCTGGACAGGCGCTAATTCACCCCTCCACTTT. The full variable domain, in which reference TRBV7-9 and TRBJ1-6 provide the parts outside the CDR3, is DTGVSQNPRHKITKRGQNVTFRCDPISEHNRLYWYRQTLGQGPEFLTYFQNEAQLEKSRLLSDRFSAERPKGSFSTLEIQRTEQGDSAMYLCAGWTGANSPLHFGNGTRLTVT.

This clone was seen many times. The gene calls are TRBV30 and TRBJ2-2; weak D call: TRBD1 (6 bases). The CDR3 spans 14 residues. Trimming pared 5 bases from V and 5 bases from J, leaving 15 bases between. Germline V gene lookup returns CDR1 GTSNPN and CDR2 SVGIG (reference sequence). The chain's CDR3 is CAWGTGQGTGELFF. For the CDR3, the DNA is TGTGCCTGGGGAACAGGGCAGGGGACCGGGGAGCTGTTTTTT.

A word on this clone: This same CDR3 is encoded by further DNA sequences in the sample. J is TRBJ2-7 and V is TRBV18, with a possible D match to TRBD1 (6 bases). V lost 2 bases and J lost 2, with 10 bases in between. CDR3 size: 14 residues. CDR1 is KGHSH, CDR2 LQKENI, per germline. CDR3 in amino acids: CASSPSDRPYEQYF. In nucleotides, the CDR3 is TGTGCCAGCTCACCATCGGACAGACCCTACGAGCAGTACTTC.

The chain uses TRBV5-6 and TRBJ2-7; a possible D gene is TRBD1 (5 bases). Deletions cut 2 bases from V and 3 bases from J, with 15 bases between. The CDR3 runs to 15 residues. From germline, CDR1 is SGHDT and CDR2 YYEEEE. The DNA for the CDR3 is TGTGCCAGCAGCTTTGAAGGGGCCCAGAACTACGAGCAGTACTTC. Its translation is CASSFEGAQNYEQYF.

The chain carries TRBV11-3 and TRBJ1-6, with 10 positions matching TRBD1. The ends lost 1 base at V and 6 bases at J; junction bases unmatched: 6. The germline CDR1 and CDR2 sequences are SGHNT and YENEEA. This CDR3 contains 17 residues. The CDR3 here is CASSLAPGQGFNSPLHF. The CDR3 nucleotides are TGTGCCAGCAGCTTAGCACCGGGACAGGGGTTTAATTCACCCCTCCACTTT.

This CDR3 reads CASSKETGAGDTQYF. The DNA of the CDR3 is TGTGCCAGCAGCAAGGAGACAGGGGCAGGAGATACGCAGTATTTT. The V gene is TRBV5-6, the J gene TRBJ2-3; 8 bases agree with TRBD1. The ends lost 4 bases at V and 5 bases at J; junction bases unmatched: 9. The CDR3 is 15 residues long. Looked up from germline, CDR1 is SGHDT and CDR2 is YYEEEE.

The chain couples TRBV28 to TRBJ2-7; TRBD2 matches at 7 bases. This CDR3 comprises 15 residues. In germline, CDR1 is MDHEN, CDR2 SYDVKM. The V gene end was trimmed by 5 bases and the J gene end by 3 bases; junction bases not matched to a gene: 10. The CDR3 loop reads CASSPPGGKIYEQYF. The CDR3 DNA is TGTGCCAGCAGTCCCCCCGGGGGGAAAATCTACGAGCAGTACTTC.

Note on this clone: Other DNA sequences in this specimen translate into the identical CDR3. The CDR3 sequence: CASSLEDSTDTQYF. CDR3 sequence (DNA): TGCGCCAGCAGCTTAGAAGACTCCACAGATACGCAGTATTTT. The chain couples TRBV5-1 to TRBJ2-3; D remains unclear. V was pared by 2 bases and J by 2 bases, with 9 bases between. CDR3 size: 14 residues. Germline V gene sequence: CDR1 SGHRS, CDR2 YFSETQ.

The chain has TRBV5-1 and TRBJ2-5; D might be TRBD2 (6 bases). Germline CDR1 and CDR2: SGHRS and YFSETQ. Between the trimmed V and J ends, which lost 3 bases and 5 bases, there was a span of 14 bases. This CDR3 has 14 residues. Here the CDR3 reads CASSSQEGRETQYF. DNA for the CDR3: TGCGCCAGCAGCTCCCAGGAGGGGCGGGAGACCCAGTACTTC. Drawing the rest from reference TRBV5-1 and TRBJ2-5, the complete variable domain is KAGVTQTPRYLIKTRGQQVTLSCSPISGHRSVSWYQQTPGQGLQFLFEYFSETQRNKGNFPGRFSGRQFSNSRSEMNVSTLELGDSALYLCASSSQEGRETQYFGPGTRLLVL.

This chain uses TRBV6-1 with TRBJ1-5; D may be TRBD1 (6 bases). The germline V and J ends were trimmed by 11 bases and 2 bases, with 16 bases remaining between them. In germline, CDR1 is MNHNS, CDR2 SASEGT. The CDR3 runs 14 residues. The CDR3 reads CASGGGAGNQPQHF. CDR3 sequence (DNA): TGTGCCTCTGGGGGGGGCGCGGGCAATCAGCCCCAGCATTTT.

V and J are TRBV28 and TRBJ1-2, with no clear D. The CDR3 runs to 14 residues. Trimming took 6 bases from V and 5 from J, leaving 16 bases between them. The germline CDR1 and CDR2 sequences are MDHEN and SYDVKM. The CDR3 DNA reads TGTGCCAGCAGAGCCTCTACGGGTGAATATGGCTACACCTTC. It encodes CASRASTGEYGYTF.